The 17 T cell receptor beta chains given below trace back to one sample, sequenced in a study of CD8+CD57+ T cells in acquired aplastic anemia. It was patients with CD8+CD57+ cell expansion by flow cytometry who were chosen for sequencing. Genomic DNA constituted the template upon which TCR beta VDJ and CDR3 profiling was performed. TCRdb analysed the reads with MiXCR anew, one entry per CDR3 protein. The repertoire holds 200,000 or so distinct CDR3 sequences, with roughly 50% as singletons. The sample taken for sequencing was sorted CD4+, CD8+, or CD8+CD57+ T cells (not recorded which) from PBMCs. The receptors stem from a human donor with aplastic anemia.

To note about this clonotype: Given a much more abundant clone one base away, this may be a read error. This chain connects TRBV7-3 to TRBJ2-3; maybe TRBD2 (6 bases). Looked up from germline, CDR1 is SGHTA and CDR2 is FQGTGA. The CDR3 runs 15 residues. As DNA, the CDR3 is TGTACCAGCAGCTTAAAAGGGACTAGCACAGATACGCAGTATTTT. This sequence encodes CTSSLKGTSTDTQYF. The full variable domain, in which reference TRBV7-3 and TRBJ2-3 provide the parts outside the CDR3, is GAGVSQTPSNKVTEKGKYVELRCDPISGHTALYWYRQSLGQGPEFLIYFQGTGAADDSGLPNDRFFAVRPEGSVSTLKIQRTERGDSAVYLCTSSLKGTSTDTQYFGPGTRLTVL.

CDR3 loop: CASSSPGGGTEAFF. CDR3 coding DNA: TGTGCCAGCAGCTCCCCAGGGGGGGGTACTGAAGCTTTCTTT. The V gene is TRBV9, the J gene TRBJ1-1; 7 bases map to TRBD1. The CDR3 consists of 14 residues. Germline-derived CDR1 and CDR2 are SGDLS and YYNGEE. Unmatched junction bases numbered 8, after V lost 4 bases and J lost 5 bases.

The table lists this clonotype with many counts. The chain is built from TRBV12-3 or TRBV12-4 and TRBJ1-2, with no clear D. This CDR3 region has 15 residues. Trimming took off 6 bases at V and 2 bases at J, with 16 bases between the two ends. CDR3 DNA: TGTGCCAGCAGAATCCGGGAACAGACGAACTATGGCTACACCTTC. Encoded protein: CASRIREQTNYGYTF.

This clonotype appeared many times. The gene calls are TRBV7-8 and TRBJ2-1; 10 bases align to TRBD2. Germline V lookup: CDR1 SGHVS, CDR2 FQNEAQ. There are 14 residues in the CDR3. V lost 4 bases to trimming and J lost 6 bases; unmatched junction nucleotides: 3. The CDR3 loop is CASSSLAGVNEQFF. The CDR3, as DNA: TGTGCCAGCAGCTCCCTAGCGGGGGTCAATGAGCAGTTCTTC.

This clonotype was picked up a small number of times. The CDR3 nucleotides are TGTGCCAGCTCAGGGGGAGACACTGAAGCTTTCTTT. Residues: CASSGGDTEAFF. The chain recombines TRBV18 with TRBJ1-1; TRBD1 is a possible D gene (5 bases). This CDR3 contains 12 residues. V was cut by 5 bases and J by 3 bases, with 7 bases left in between. Germline assignment: CDR1 KGHSH and CDR2 LQKENI. Complete variable domain (other parts from reference TRBV18 and TRBJ1-1): NAGVMQNPRHLVRRRGQEARLRCSPMKGHSHVYWYRQLPEEGLKFMVYLQKENIIDESGMPKERFSAEFPKEGPSILRIQQVVRGDSAAYFCASSGGDTEAFFGQGTRLTVV.

The chain is built from TRBV11-3 and TRBJ1-1; D perhaps matches TRBD1 (5 bases). Trimming removed 8 bases at V and 7 bases at J, with 14 bases between. From germline, CDR1 is SGHNT and CDR2 YENEEA. The CDR3 is 12 residues long. CDR3 nucleotides: TGTGCCAGCGCTGCTGGGGGTAATGAAGCTTTCTTT. As protein: CASAAGGNEAFF.

This clonotype was recorded at least ten times. The rearrangement links TRBV9 to TRBJ1-3, with unresolved D. CDR3 length equals 12 residues. The V and J ends lost 5 bases and 4 bases respectively, with 7 bases between them. Per the germline V gene, CDR1 is SGDLS and CDR2 is YYNGEE. The CDR3 sequence is CASRDEGNTIYF. The CDR3 DNA follows: TGTGCCAGCAGGGACGAGGGAAACACCATATATTTT.

The rearrangement joins TRBV7-2 to TRBJ1-1; D gene unclear. The V gene lost 1 base and the J gene lost 7 bases, with 13 bases spanning the gap. From germline, CDR1 is SGHTA and CDR2 FQGNSA. The CDR3 has 14 residues. The CDR3 bases are TGTGCCAGCAGCTTAGACGGCAGGTCGAATGAAGCTTTCTTT. Its translation: CASSLDGRSNEAFF.

This chain links TRBV20-1 with TRBJ1-1; TRBD1 matches 9 bases. The length of the CDR3 is 13 residues. CDR1 is DFQATT and CDR2 is SNEGSKA in the germline V gene (reference sequence). The ends lost 6 bases at V and 10 bases at J; junction bases unmatched: 12. Here the CDR3 DNA reads TGCAGTGCCCAAAATGGACAGGGGAGAGCAGCTTTCTTT. This translates into CSAQNGQGRAAFF.

This clonotype was seen repeatedly, ten times or more. The chain recombines TRBV6-1 with TRBJ1-6; 8 bases line up with TRBD1. V shed 5 bases, J shed 8 bases, and the junction held 5 bases outside the gene matches. CDR1 and CDR2 (germline): MNHNS, SASEGT. The CDR3 has 14 residues. CDR3 protein: CASSPDRVDSPLHF. CDR3 nucleotide sequence: TGTGCCAGCAGTCCGGACAGGGTGGATTCACCCCTCCACTTT.

This clonotype was observed a single time. A read error may produce the germline difference seen at one junction end. The rearrangement links TRBV11-2 to TRBJ2-6; D remains ambiguous. The length of the CDR3 is 14 residues. Looked up from germline, CDR1 is SGHAT and CDR2 is FQNNGV. The CDR3 region is CASAGYSGANVLTF. Written as DNA, the CDR3 is TGCGCCAGCGCCGGGTACTCTGGGGCCAACGTCCTGACTTTC.

The chain has TRBV10-1 and TRBJ2-7, with 9 bases that match TRBD1. After removal of 6 bases from V and 6 bases from J, the junction contained 9 bases not matched to a gene. This CDR3 comprises 14 residues. Germline CDR1 is WNHNN and CDR2 is SYGVQD (reference sequence). CDR3 DNA sequence: TGCGCCAGCAGCGATCCGGGACAGGGTTCCGAGCAGTACTTC. It codes for CASSDPGQGSEQYF.

This chain connects TRBV27 to TRBJ1-2; TRBD1 matches 9 bases. The trim removed 8 bases at V and 7 bases at J, leaving 5 bases unmatched. The CDR3 is 12 residues long. The V gene's germline CDR1 is MNHEY and CDR2 SMNVEV (reference sequence). CDR3: CASLQGAIGYTF. The CDR3 DNA reads TGTGCCAGCCTACAGGGGGCCATTGGCTACACCTTC.

With regard to this clonotype: Given a much more abundant clone one base away, this may be a read error. The rearrangement joins TRBV20-1 to TRBJ1-1; no clear D. Per germline, CDR1 DFQATT and CDR2 SNEGSKA (reference sequence). V was pared by 6 bases and J by 1 base, with 9 bases between. This CDR3 region has 12 residues. CDR3 sequence reads: CSAAPTNTEAFF. DNA for the CDR3: TGCAGTGCCGCCCCCACGAACACTGAAGCTTTCTTT.

This clonotype came up many times. This chain uses TRBV28 with TRBJ2-3, with no clear D. Per the germline V gene, CDR1 is MDHEN and CDR2 is SYDVKM. V was pared by 6 bases and J by 2 bases, with 12 bases between. This CDR3 is 14 amino acids long. CDR3 nucleotides: TGTGCCAGCAGGGGTATCCCGTCCACAGATACGCAGTATTTT. Protein: CASRGIPSTDTQYF.

To note about this clonotype: A much larger clone lies one base from this, so it may be a read error. No conserved phenylalanine or tryptophan ends this CDR3, so it is likely a read error. This chain connects TRBV5-1 to TRBJ2-2, with a weak D call TRBD1 (5 bases). The CDR3 extends over 16 amino acids. The V gene lost 0 bases and the J gene lost 5 bases, with 14 bases spanning the gap. Germline V CDR1 and CDR2: SGHRS, YFSETQ. CDR3 bases: TGCGCCAGCAGCTTGGAAAGCCAGGGCGGTACCGGGGAGCTGTTTCTT. Translation: CASSLESQGGTGELFL.

At least ten counts were recorded for this clonotype. This chain connects TRBV6-7 to TRBJ1-6; D remains unclear. Being an ORF, TRBV6-7 has a function that is uncertain. Trimming shortened V by 4 bases and J by 7 bases, and 26 bases separated the two germline ends. This CDR3 contains 19 residues. CDR3 in amino acids: CASSCTVREPGRENSPLHF. The DNA of the CDR3 is TGTGCCAGCAGTTGCACCGTGCGCGAACCCGGACGGGAAAATTCACCCCTCCACTTT.